This T cell receptor beta chain was captured by sequencing in a study of T-cell memory formation after mild COVID-19 (dated by TCRdb to the early 2020s). For the wider study: TCR sequence clusters from the two donors were found to be largely donor specific. The cohort was made up of two young adult volunteers, one female and one male, who were previously healthy. In a couple of donors, T-cell clones that expanded and contracted after mild COVID-19 were tracked by sequencing TCRalpha and TCRbeta repertoires over time.

Measured from the cysteine to the phenylalanine, the CDR3 is 13 residues long. Left in the record is the CDR3 DNA by itself, 39 bases read in frame from the first base. Unmatched junction bases come to 2, with V trimmed by 3 bases and J by 5 bases. The germline V gene (reference sequence) sets CDR1 to DFQATT and CDR2 to SNEGSKA. Results the study describes overall, beyond this receptor: The study covered only a couple of mild cases, and larger cohorts including severe cases with pre-infection samples were considered necessary. The second-wave clones that peaked on day 37 were not confirmed to be SARS-CoV-2 specific. Balanced CD4/CD8 phenotypes were observed for clones contracting from day 15 to 85, whereas a bias towards CD4+ was observed for a second wave of clones expanding from day 15 to 37. Contracting CD4+ clones were found mainly in CM and EM memory subsets, while CD8+ clones were enriched in EMRA. Some responding clones were detected in pre-infection memory, suggesting pre-existing cross-reactive memory T cells joined the SARS-CoV-2 response.

This clonotype was detected a few times. The antigen it binds to is not known. No clone much larger than this one lies a single base away; base qualities are absent. Ficoll-Paque density gradient centrifugation was the method used to isolate PBMCs. For sequencing, an Illumina NovaSeq 6000 was employed. Using 5'RACE with constant-segment primers, TCRalpha and TCRbeta cDNA libraries were constructed, with sample barcodes and unique molecular identifiers added in the process. RNA was extracted from every sample with Trizol reagent. Libraries were amplified in two PCR steps, with a second sample barcode and Illumina TruSeq adapters added in the second step. Sequencing of the libraries was done on an Illumina NovaSeq, producing 2 x 150 bp paired-end reads. The original methods were these. With migec v1.2.7, reads were demultiplexed and then collapsed into UMI-guided consensus sequences. Using mixcr v2.1.11, UMI consensuses were aligned to TRA and TRB V and J templates and then assembled into clonotypes. A clonotype was counted as expanded or contracted only when both edgeR and NoisET called the clonotype significant, with the noise models trained on biological replicates. For edgeR calls, the thresholds were a false discovery rate-adjusted p below 0.01 and a log2 fold-change of 1. As an exploratory analysis of dynamics, max-normalized trajectories of the 1000 most abundant clonotypes were examined by PCA with hierarchical clustering. Separately sequenced CD4+ and CD8+ repertoires were used to assign the CD4 or CD8 phenotype of responding clones. TCRdb ran its own pipeline on the public reads, namely fastp trimming at Q25 and MiXCR clone calling, and kept in-frame beta chains. When rows share a CDR3 protein, they turn into one entry using the most common DNA and genes. V and J calls and clone size were set by TCRdb, not the authors. The sample has hundreds of thousands of distinct CDR3 sequences on record, roughly 15% of them singletons. Approximately 22% of the sample is taken by the ten largest.

What was sequenced was PBMCs or a T cell subset sorted from them (not recorded which). Recombination joined TRBV20-1 with TRBJ1-5; 9 junctional bases match TRBD1. The receptor's source is a man younger than 30 who had mild COVID-19 (a few samples of this study predate the infection). The sample titles of this study are shuffled in the database, so cell type and time point are left out; the donor was told from shared clones. CDR3 loop: CSASWTGDQPQHF. The DNA sequence is given as TGCAGTGCTAGTTGGACAGGGGATCAGCCCCAGCATTTT.